The clone carrying this TCR beta chain has a handful of counts. Its target is unknown. Every TCR beta cDNA library bore unique molecular identifiers. Via MiXCR, TCRdb re-called the PCR reads, giving one row per CDR3 protein. This table has about 800,000 distinct CDR3 sequences, about 32% appearing once. This specimen comes from a study of post-analysis software for immune sequencing data. Overall study results and limits: Relative to controls, patients had about five TRBV segments at higher frequency, with TRBV5-6, TRBV5-1 and TRBV20-1 among these.

The V end was cut by 6 bases, the J end by 0 bases, with 11 bases between. The CDR3 is made up of 14 amino acids. V and J are TRBV12-3 or TRBV12-4 and TRBJ1-1; D possibly corresponds to TRBD1 (6 bases). The material sequenced was blood. This receptor was obtained from a girl aged 10-17 years with multiple sclerosis. In nucleotides, the CDR3 is TGTGCCAGCAGCGACACAGGGATGAACACTGAAGCTTTCTTT. Translating it yields CASSDTGMNTEAFF.